The 23 T cell receptor beta chains below all came from one sample that was sequenced in a study of T cells in Graves' hyperthyroidism and ophthalmopathy. TCR beta CDR3 regions were amplified from RNA. RT-PCR in the first round (using the HTBI primer set) targeted the TCR CDR3. TCRdb re-derived calls from the multiplex PCR reads in MiXCR, one entry per CDR3 protein. The table shows 400,000 to 550,000 distinct CDR3 sequences, with roughly a quarter occurring only once. Sequencing was performed on blood. These receptors all come from a woman between 25 and 40 years old with Graves' ophthalmopathy.

The chain has TRBV18 and TRBJ1-5, with 8 bases lining up with TRBD1. Looked up from germline, CDR1 is KGHSH and CDR2 is LQKENI. The CDR3 totals 12 residues. The V and J ends lost 3 bases and 10 bases, in that order; junction bases with no gene match: 2. The CDR3 DNA reads TGTGCCAGCTCACCCGACAGGGGTCCCCAGCATTTT. Encoded protein: CASSPDRGPQHF.

The V call is TRBV15, the J call TRBJ2-3, with D possibly being TRBD1 (6 bases). CDR1 is LNHNV, CDR2 YYDKDF, per germline (reference sequence). V lost 0 bases and J lost 4, with 8 bases in between. The length of the CDR3 is 14 residues. The CDR3 region is CATSRDKGADTQYF. In DNA form, the CDR3 reads TGTGCCACCAGCAGAGATAAGGGGGCAGATACGCAGTATTTT.

This clonotype appeared many times. The chain joins TRBV29-1 to TRBJ1-2, with D maybe TRBD1 (5 bases). Germline V gene lookup returns CDR1 SQVTM and CDR2 ANQGSEA. This CDR3 is 16 amino acids long. V was trimmed by 4 bases and J by 5 bases, leaving 23 bases between them. Here the CDR3 DNA reads TGCAGCGTTGGGGGCCTGGCTTTCGACAGTGTTTATGGCTACACCTTC. Its protein product is CSVGGLAFDSVYGYTF.

The chain couples TRBV6-1 to TRBJ1-2; D is uncertain. V lost 6 bases to trimming and J lost 4 bases, with 18 bases between them. The CDR3 loop spans 15 amino acids. Looked up from germline, CDR1 is MNHNS and CDR2 is SASEGT. The CDR3 sequence is CASSPRPPGSYGYTF. The CDR3 DNA is TGTGCCAGCAGCCCCCGACCGCCCGGGAGCTATGGCTACACCTTC.

This clonotype was observed many times. This sequence joins TRBV20-1 and TRBJ1-2, with D uncertain. From germline, CDR1 is DFQATT and CDR2 SNEGSKA (reference sequence). The V and J ends lost 0 bases and 8 bases respectively, with 10 bases between them. The CDR3 is made up of 12 amino acids. The CDR3 protein is CSARDPGKGYTF. CDR3 sequence (DNA): TGCAGTGCTAGAGATCCCGGCAAGGGCTACACCTTC.

The chain has TRBV9 and TRBJ2-5; 12 bases fit TRBD1. With 4 bases clipped from V and 4 bases from J, the junction kept 5 bases outside the gene matches. The CDR3 is made up of 15 amino acids. Germline loops: CDR1 SGDLS, CDR2 YYNGEE. The CDR3 DNA follows: TGTGCCAGCAGCTCGGGACAGGGGGCTGGAGAGACCCAGTACTTC. Its translation: CASSSGQGAGETQYF.

This clonotype was observed many times. The CDR3 sequence is CASSKGTLQETQYF. CDR3 nucleotides: TGTGCCAGCAGTAAGGGGACACTCCAAGAGACCCAGTACTTC. The chain carries TRBV27 and TRBJ2-5; a weak D match, TRBD1 (6 bases). V dropped 5 bases and J dropped 1 base, with 11 bases sitting between them. CDR1 is MNHEY and CDR2 is SMNVEV in the germline V gene (reference sequence). This CDR3 spans 14 amino acids.

This clonotype occurred a few times. The V call is TRBV19, the J call TRBJ1-2; unclear D gene. V shed 3 bases and J shed 8 bases, with 10 bases lying between them. This CDR3 contains 12 residues. CDR1 and CDR2 from the germline V gene are LNHDA and SQIVND (reference sequence). In DNA form, the CDR3 reads TGTGCCAGTAGTATCGGCAGGTGGGGCTACACCTTC. As protein: CASSIGRWGYTF.

The chain joins TRBV11-2 to TRBJ2-7; D might be TRBD1 or TRBD2, each matching 5 bases. Trimming took 3 bases from V and 2 from J, leaving 11 bases between them. Germline values: CDR1 SGHAT, CDR2 FQNNGV. There are 14 residues in the CDR3. For the CDR3, the DNA is TGTGCCAGCAGCTTTTTTGGGACCACCTACGAGCAGTACTTC. This gives the protein CASSFFGTTYEQYF.

In this sample, this clonotype turned up many times. The V call is TRBV6-1, the J call TRBJ1-3; D unclear. V was shortened by 2 bases and J by 0 bases, with 5 bases between the two germline ends. The CDR3 runs to 14 residues. Germline V lookup: CDR1 MNHNS, CDR2 SASEGT. This chain's CDR3 is CASSEWDSGNTIYF. DNA of the CDR3: TGTGCCAGCAGTGAATGGGACTCTGGAAACACCATATATTTT.

The rearrangement uses TRBV6-1 and TRBJ1-1; possibly TRBD1 for D (5 bases). Germline V CDR1 and CDR2: MNHNS, SASEGT. The CDR3 has 15 residues. The V end was cut by 7 bases, the J end by 8 bases, with 23 bases between. CDR3 DNA: TGTGCCAGCACCCAAGCCGGGACCGGGGGGAGAGAAGCTTTCTTT. Amino acid sequence: CASTQAGTGGREAFF.

The genes are TRBV19 and TRBJ1-1; D is undetermined. CDR1 is LNHDA, CDR2 SQIVND, per germline (reference sequence). This CDR3 has 12 amino acids. Trimming removed 6 bases from V and 10 bases from J, with 15 bases in between. The CDR3 reads CASRTSAGLAFF. In DNA form, the CDR3 reads TGTGCCAGTAGAACCTCAGCGGGGTTAGCTTTCTTT.

The chain uses TRBV6-5 and TRBJ2-2; D is unclear. V was clipped by 3 bases and J by 6 bases, with 5 bases between them. Germline V gives CDR1 MNHEY, CDR2 SVGAGI. The length of the CDR3 is 12 residues. Written as DNA, the CDR3 is TGTGCCAGCAGTTATCAACCCGGGGAGCTGTTTTTT. This encodes CASSYQPGELFF.

This clonotype came up many times. This chain uses TRBV18 with TRBJ1-5; D not certain. Trimming left V 4 bases short and J 0 bases short, with 4 bases between. This CDR3 spans 13 amino acids. The germline V gene encodes CDR1 KGHSH and CDR2 LQKENI. The CDR3 region is CASSQHSNQPQHF. The CDR3 DNA follows: TGTGCCAGCTCACAGCATAGCAATCAGCCCCAGCATTTT.

This clonotype has a count of ten or more. The chain links TRBV9 to TRBJ2-3, with D unresolved. This CDR3 region has 13 residues. Germline V gene sequence: CDR1 SGDLS, CDR2 YYNGEE. With 0 bases removed from V and 7 bases from J, the gap between germline ends came to 9 bases. This CDR3 reads CASSVVTGHTQYF. The DNA of the CDR3 is TGTGCCAGCAGCGTAGTAACGGGTCATACGCAGTATTTT.

This clonotype was detected ten times or more. This chain links TRBV4-1 with TRBJ1-1; possibly TRBD1 for D (6 bases). Germline CDR1 and CDR2: MGHRA and YSYEKL. The CDR3 consists of 14 residues. V lost 1 base to trimming and J lost 8 bases, with 14 bases between them. This chain's CDR3 is CASSQVSLGGEAFF. The DNA for the CDR3 is TGCGCCAGCAGCCAAGTGTCCTTAGGGGGGGAAGCTTTCTTT.

The CDR3 bases are TGTGCCAGCAGCTTTCAAAGGGGGGTCGAGACCCAGTACTTC. As protein: CASSFQRGVETQYF. The chain is built from TRBV7-8 and TRBJ2-5; D tentatively reads TRBD1 or TRBD2 (6 bases each). The CDR3 contains 14 residues. Germline V gene sequence: CDR1 SGHVS, CDR2 FQNEAQ. Deletions cut 3 bases from V and 5 bases from J, with 13 bases between.

There are a few counts of this clonotype. This sequence joins TRBV27 and TRBJ1-2; D not resolved. The germline V gene has CDR1 MNHEY and CDR2 SMNVEV (reference sequence). This CDR3 comprises 14 residues. The V end was cut by 1 base, the J end by 3 bases, with 9 bases between. Here the CDR3 reads CASSLLGGHYGYTF. CDR3 bases: TGTGCCAGCAGTTTATTGGGCGGACACTATGGCTACACCTTC.

This clonotype was found many times. The chain recombines TRBV16 with TRBJ1-2, with a weak D call TRBD1 (5 bases). The germline gives CDR1 KGHSY, CDR2 FQNENV. The CDR3 sequence is 15 residues long. V shed 2 bases and J shed 4 bases, with 14 bases lying between them. CDR3 sequence reads: CASSQGARTIYGYTF. The CDR3 DNA reads as TGTGCCAGCAGCCAAGGTGCAAGGACAATCTATGGCTACACCTTC.

J is TRBJ2-5 and V is TRBV6-5; unclear D gene. Trimming took off 0 bases at V and 5 bases at J, with 22 bases between the two ends. Looked up from germline, CDR1 is MNHEY and CDR2 is SVGAGI. The CDR3 totals 18 residues. This CDR3 is CASSYSSAEPDLLETQYF. CDR3 sequence (DNA): TGTGCCAGCAGTTACTCGAGTGCGGAACCAGACCTACTGGAGACCCAGTACTTC.

This chain uses TRBV20-1 with TRBJ2-5; 15 positions agree with TRBD2. CDR1 and CDR2 (germline): DFQATT, SNEGSKA (reference sequence). V shed 5 bases, J shed 3 bases, and the junction held 1 base outside the gene matches. This CDR3 region has 14 residues. DNA for the CDR3: TGCAGTGCTGGACTAGCGGGGGGGGAAGAGACCCAGTACTTC. Translated: CSAGLAGGEETQYF.

This rearrangement joins TRBV6-4 to TRBJ2-2, with 10 bases matching TRBD2. The CDR3 is 15 amino acids. Germline-derived CDR1 and CDR2 are MRHNA and SNTAGT. The V and J ends lost 5 bases and 4 bases, in that order; junction bases with no gene match: 4. The CDR3 region is CASSQRGGSTGELFF. The CDR3 DNA is TGTGCCAGCAGTCAGCGGGGGGGCAGCACCGGGGAGCTGTTTTTT.

In its sample, this clonotype was seen many times. The V call is TRBV4-1, the J call TRBJ2-7; 7 positions match TRBD1. Germline V lookup: CDR1 MGHRA, CDR2 YSYEKL. V was clipped by 5 bases and J by 3 bases; unmatched bases: 7. CDR3 length: 14 amino acids. CDR3 sequence: CASSGQAYDYEQYF. CDR3 sequence (DNA): TGCGCCAGCAGCGGACAGGCGTACGACTACGAGCAGTACTTC.